The 8 T cell receptor beta chains listed next were all sequenced from one sample in a study of blood T cell repertoires in COVID-19. Generated by immunoSEQ multiplex PCR, the TCRdb table keeps only in-frame clones and is missing some. The sample yields about 270,000 clones, approximately 92% seen once. The sequencing sample was made of PBMCs or T cells enriched from blood (not recorded which). Source of these receptors: a woman between 18 and 30 years old who had recovered from COVID-19.

The chain employs TRBV30 and TRBJ1-2; tentative D call: TRBD1 (6 bases). Germline V gene data show CDR1 as GTSNPN and CDR2 as SVGIG (reference sequence). The CDR3 length is 16 residues. Deletions cut 4 bases from V and 4 bases from J, with 22 bases between. CDR3 in DNA: TGTGCCTGGATCACCGACAGGACAGCAAAGACCTATGGCTACACCTTC. It codes for CAWITDRTAKTYGYTF.

The chain joins TRBV10-3 to TRBJ1-1; D not resolved. The CDR3 covers 16 residues. The germline V and J ends were trimmed by 2 bases and 4 bases, with 17 bases remaining between them. The germline CDR1 and CDR2 sequences are ENHRY and SYGVKD. In nucleotides, the CDR3 is TGTGCCATCAGTGAGACCATGGGAGGCCGGAGCACTGAAGCTTTCTTT. It encodes CAISETMGGRSTEAFF.

This clone was seen just once. The V and J genes are TRBV4-2 and TRBJ2-1; 7 nucleotides align to TRBD1. This CDR3 is 15 amino acids long. After removal of 0 bases from V and 5 bases from J, the junction contained 4 bases not matched to a gene. CDR1 is LGHNA and CDR2 is YNFKEQ in the germline V gene. The CDR3 reads CASSQETGYHNEQFF. CDR3 sequence (DNA): TGTGCCAGCAGCCAAGAGACAGGGTACCACAATGAGCAGTTCTTC.

The chain recombines TRBV5-6 with TRBJ2-7, with 8 bases aligning to TRBD1. V lost 3 bases to trimming and J lost 3 bases; unmatched junction nucleotides: 8. CDR3 size: 15 residues. Germline CDR1 reads SGHDT; CDR2 reads YYEEEE. The CDR3 region has the DNA TGTGCCAGCAGCTCGACAGGGGACCTGGACTACGAGCAGTACTTC. It codes for CASSSTGDLDYEQYF.

The chain couples TRBV3-1 (or the pseudogene TRBV3-2) to TRBJ2-4; TRBD2 aligns across 11 bases. Germline V gene data show CDR1 as LGHDT and CDR2 as YNNKEL (reference sequence). The V and J ends lost 0 bases and 4 bases, in that order; junction bases with no gene match: 8. This CDR3 has 18 amino acids. DNA for the CDR3: TGTGCCAGCAGCCAAGATCCTAGCGGGGGGACGACTAAAAACATTCAGTACTTC. This gives the protein CASSQDPSGGTTKNIQYF.

The V and J genes are TRBV9 and TRBJ2-7; TRBD2 is a possible D gene (5 bases). The CDR3 spans 13 residues. The V gene lost 4 bases and the J gene lost 7 bases, with 15 bases spanning the gap. Germline lookup yields CDR1 SGDLS and CDR2 YYNGEE. CDR3 in DNA: TGTGCCAGCAGCCACAACCCGGGATCTGAGCAGTACTTC. Translating it yields CASSHNPGSEQYF. The full variable domain, completed using reference TRBV9 and TRBJ2-7, is DSGVTQTPKHLITATGQRVTLRCSPRSGDLSVYWYQQSLDQGLQFLIQYYNGEERAKGNILERFSAQQFPDLHSELNLSSLELGDSALYFCASSHNPGSEQYFGPGTRLTVT.

The chain employs TRBV28 and TRBJ1-1, with 7 bases that match TRBD1. This CDR3 comprises 12 residues. CDR1 is MDHEN, CDR2 SYDVKM, per germline. V shed 4 bases and J 6 bases; nucleotides not matched to a gene: 2. In DNA, the CDR3 is TGTGCCAGCAGTTCGGGGACAGCTGAAGCTTTCTTT. It is translated as CASSSGTAEAFF.

The chain joins TRBV10-3 to TRBJ1-2; 9 positions agree with TRBD1. The CDR3 is 13 amino acids. Germline trimming cut 5 bases from V and 4 bases from J; bases unmatched to any gene: 2. Germline CDR1 reads ENHRY; CDR2 reads SYGVKD. CDR3: CAISTGGTYGYTF. CDR3 in DNA: TGTGCCATCAGTACAGGGGGCACCTATGGCTACACCTTC.